These 26 T cell receptor beta chains originate from one sample sequenced in a study of cytomegalovirus exposure and HLA in healthy donors. 60 Vbeta and 13 Jbeta primers were used in PCR. Clones were sequenced by immunoSEQ multiplex PCR, and TCRdb holds only the in-frame ones, with some missing. The table lists 63,000 or so clones. The sample taken for sequencing was PBMCs. These receptors were obtained from a boy aged 5-17 years in good health and CMV-seronegative.

The J gene is TRBJ1-5, the V gene TRBV30, with 7 bases lining up with TRBD1. V was clipped by 0 bases and J by 7 bases; unmatched bases: 9. The CDR3 length is 15 residues. Germline CDR1 reads GTSNPN; CDR2 reads SVGIG (reference sequence). CDR3 residues: CAWSVGDREGQPQHF. For the CDR3, the DNA is TGTGCCTGGAGTGTAGGTGACAGGGAAGGACAGCCCCAGCATTTT.

The CDR3 loop is CASSLFGPGAPPHIYEQYF. The CDR3 region has the DNA TGTGCCAGCAGTTTATTTGGTCCAGGCGCCCCTCCACACATATACGAGCAGTACTTC. The chain carries TRBV27 and TRBJ2-7; D is undetermined. The CDR3 covers 19 residues. The ends were cut back, 1 base at V and 4 bases at J, with 26 bases in the middle. Germline loops: CDR1 MNHEY, CDR2 SMNVEV (reference sequence).

The chain has TRBV14 and TRBJ2-7; D is ambiguous. There are 15 residues in the CDR3. Germline V lookup: CDR1 SGHDN, CDR2 FVKESK. Trimming took off 6 bases at V and 1 base at J, with 16 bases between the two ends. The CDR3 reads CASSSTWQTSYEQYF. DNA for the CDR3: TGTGCCAGCAGTTCCACCTGGCAGACATCCTACGAGCAGTACTTC.

V usage is TRBV11-3 and J usage is TRBJ1-1, with D maybe TRBD1 (5 bases). V shed 4 bases and J shed 1 base, with 10 bases lying between them. This CDR3 has 14 amino acids. Germline lookup yields CDR1 SGHNT and CDR2 YENEEA. The CDR3, as DNA: TGTGCCAGCAGCTCCAACGGACAGAACACTGAAGCTTTCTTT. This encodes CASSSNGQNTEAFF.

The V and J genes are TRBV5-1 and TRBJ1-2, with 10 bases fitting TRBD1. CDR3 length: 14 residues. V shed 2 bases and J 3 bases; nucleotides not matched to a gene: 1. The V gene's germline CDR1 is SGHRS and CDR2 YFSETQ. The CDR3 region is CASSFGQGDYGYTF. CDR3 nucleotide sequence: TGCGCCAGCAGCTTTGGACAGGGGGACTATGGCTACACCTTC.

The chain recombines TRBV4-2 with TRBJ2-7; 8 positions agree with TRBD2. The length of the CDR3 is 14 residues. V lost 0 bases, J lost 5 bases, and 3 bases stayed unmatched. Germline values: CDR1 LGHNA, CDR2 YNFKEQ. CDR3 amino acids: CASSQETGGDEQYF. The CDR3 DNA is TGTGCCAGCAGCCAAGAAACGGGAGGGGACGAGCAGTACTTC.

The chain is built from TRBV28 and TRBJ1-1, with 11 bases fitting TRBD1. V was clipped by 5 bases and J by 5 bases; unmatched bases: 10. CDR1 MDHEN and CDR2 SYDVKM come from the germline V gene. This CDR3 is built from 16 residues. The CDR3 bases are TGTGCCAGCAGTCTCGGACAGGGGGCTAGTTTGACTGAAGCTTTCTTT. Its translation is CASSLGQGASLTEAFF.

V and J are TRBV9 and TRBJ2-7; possible D gene TRBD2, 5 bases. Trimming removed 3 bases at V and 6 bases at J, with 19 bases between. This CDR3 region has 15 residues. Germline lookup yields CDR1 SGDLS and CDR2 YYNGEE. CDR3 coding DNA: TGTGCCAGCAGCGGGGCCCTCGGAGGCCTCCTCGAGCAGTACTTC. Translation gives CASSGALGGLLEQYF.

The genes are TRBV18 and TRBJ1-2; TRBD1 agrees at 12 bases. Trimming removed 3 bases from V and 4 bases from J; junction bases left unmatched: 6. The CDR3 covers 16 residues. Germline CDR1 KGHSH, CDR2 LQKENI. In DNA form, the CDR3 reads TGTGCCAGCTCACCCGGGACAGGGGGCGCAGGCTATGGCTACACCTTC. This codes for CASSPGTGGAGYGYTF. The full variable domain, with the rest looked up from reference TRBV18 and TRBJ1-2, is NAGVMQNPRHLVRRRGQEARLRCSPMKGHSHVYWYRQLPEEGLKFMVYLQKENIIDESGMPKERFSAEFPKEGPSILRIQQVVRGDSAAYFCASSPGTGGAGYGYTFGSGTRLTVV.

V is TRBV5-1 and J is TRBJ1-2; D gene ambiguous. Germline V gene sequence: CDR1 SGHRS, CDR2 YFSETQ. With 0 bases removed from V and 9 bases from J, the gap between germline ends came to 18 bases. There are 15 residues in the CDR3. CDR3 nucleotide sequence: TGCGCCAGCAGCTTGGCAGGTGACGGCGGGAGTCGCTACACCTTC. This codes for CASSLAGDGGSRYTF.

The chain links TRBV7-2 to TRBJ2-7; the D gene is possibly TRBD2 (6 bases). Germline V gene data show CDR1 as SGHTA and CDR2 as FQGNSA. This CDR3 contains 15 residues. Trimming took 4 bases from V and 4 from J, leaving 17 bases between them. CDR3 protein: CASSYTILGGYEQYF. The CDR3 DNA reads as TGTGCCAGCAGCTACACGATCCTGGGAGGTTACGAGCAGTACTTC.

The chain has TRBV7-9 and TRBJ2-3, with TRBD1 as a possible D gene (6 bases). The V end was cut by 1 base, the J end by 0 bases, with 8 bases between. This CDR3 is 15 amino acids long. The germline gives CDR1 SEHNR, CDR2 FQNEAQ (reference sequence). The CDR3 sequence: CASSLGTASTDTQYF. The DNA of the CDR3 is TGTGCCAGCAGCTTAGGGACAGCTAGCACAGATACGCAGTATTTT. Looking up the rest from reference TRBV7-9 and TRBJ2-3 gives the full variable domain: DTGVSQNPRHKITKRGQNVTFRCDPISEHNRLYWYRQTLGQGPEFLTYFQNEAQLEKSRLLSDRFSAERPKGSFSTLEIQRTEQGDSAMYLCASSLGTASTDTQYFGPGTRLTVL.

The chain has TRBV4-3 and TRBJ2-3; 12 nucleotides match TRBD2. Losses at the gene ends were 0 bases for V and 9 bases for J; bases not matched to a gene: 7. The CDR3 runs 16 residues. CDR1 and CDR2 from the germline V gene are LGHNA and YSLEER. The CDR3 DNA reads TGCGCCAGCAGCCAAGAGTTACTAGCGGGAGGCCAGACGCAGTATTTT. Translation gives CASSQELLAGGQTQYF.

The DNA for the CDR3 is TGTGCCAGCAGCTTGCCGGACGGGACAGGCTATGGCTACACCTTC. This encodes CASSLPDGTGYGYTF. The chain is built from TRBV5-4 and TRBJ1-2; 8 bases match TRBD1. V lost 1 base and J lost 4; bases outside the gene matches: 6. CDR3 size: 15 residues. Germline V gives CDR1 SGHNT, CDR2 YYREEE (reference sequence).

This chain connects TRBV5-1 to TRBJ2-7; TRBD1 aligns across 8 bases. V lost 2 bases, J lost 2 bases, and 3 bases stayed unmatched. Per germline, CDR1 SGHRS and CDR2 YFSETQ. This CDR3 is 14 amino acids long. CDR3 bases: TGCGCCAGCAGCTTACAGGGGGGCACCTACGAGCAGTACTTC. This translates into CASSLQGGTYEQYF.

This chain connects TRBV7-6 to TRBJ2-1, with 11 bases matching TRBD1. This CDR3 spans 16 amino acids. Germline V gene sequence: CDR1 SGHVS, CDR2 FNYEAQ. V was clipped by 3 bases and J by 8 bases; unmatched bases: 9. In DNA, the CDR3 is TGTGCCAGCAGCTTGGAACCGGGACAGGGGGGGGATGAGCAGTTCTTC. This gives the protein CASSLEPGQGGDEQFF.

The DNA of the CDR3 is TGCGCCAGCAGCGCTGGACAGAACACCGGGGAGCTGTTTTTT. Protein: CASSAGQNTGELFF. The rearrangement uses TRBV5-1 and TRBJ2-2, with D possibly matching TRBD1 (5 bases). The germline V gene encodes CDR1 SGHRS and CDR2 YFSETQ. V was pared by 4 bases and J by 1 base, with 8 bases between. The CDR3 sequence is 14 residues long.

This chain joins TRBV7-2 and TRBJ1-2, with TRBD1 matching over 12 bases. The junction had 5 bases not matched to a gene; V was cut back by 1 base and J by 8 bases. CDR3 size: 15 residues. Germline-derived CDR1 and CDR2 are SGHTA and FQGNSA. CDR3 in amino acids: CASSLEGQGATGYTF. For the CDR3, the DNA is TGTGCCAGCAGCTTAGAGGGACAGGGGGCTACGGGCTACACCTTC.

About this clone itself: This same CDR3 is encoded by further DNA sequences in the sample. The gene calls are TRBV7-9 and TRBJ1-1; 7 bases fit TRBD1. The CDR3 runs to 15 residues. Germline trimming cut 3 bases from V and 2 bases from J; bases unmatched to any gene: 6. Germline-derived CDR1 and CDR2 are SEHNR and FQNEAQ (reference sequence). The CDR3 protein is CASSFAGGYNTEAFF. CDR3 nucleotides: TGTGCCAGCAGCTTTGCAGGGGGATATAACACTGAAGCTTTCTTT.

The chain has TRBV5-1 and TRBJ1-3, with TRBD1 as a possible D gene (5 bases). This CDR3 spans 14 amino acids. Germline V gene lookup returns CDR1 SGHRS and CDR2 YFSETQ. Trimming removed 4 bases at V and 7 bases at J, with 15 bases between. The CDR3 here is CASSQGLSGNTIYF. In DNA form, the CDR3 reads TGCGCCAGCAGCCAGGGACTATCGGGGAACACCATATATTTT.

The chain links TRBV25-1 to TRBJ2-3; weak D call: TRBD2 (5 bases). This CDR3 spans 14 amino acids. CDR1 MGHDK and CDR2 SYGVNS come from the germline V gene. Deletions cut 3 bases from V and 4 bases from J, with 11 bases between. CDR3 nucleotides: TGTGCCAGCAGTGATACCGGACTGGCAGATACGCAGTATTTT. It yields the protein CASSDTGLADTQYF.

The chain is built from TRBV5-5 and TRBJ1-6; D is perhaps TRBD1 (6 bases). The CDR3 sequence is 16 residues long. V gave up 4 bases and J gave up 7 bases, with 18 bases separating them. CDR1 is SGHKS and CDR2 is YYEKEE in the germline V gene (reference sequence). In DNA form, the CDR3 reads TGTGCCAGCAGCCCGTCGTACAGGGCCGTAAATTCACCCCTCCACTTT. It specifies CASSPSYRAVNSPLHF.

The chain combines TRBV30 with TRBJ2-1; TRBD2 aligns across 8 bases. Germline assignment: CDR1 GTSNPN and CDR2 SVGIG (reference sequence). The ends lost 8 bases at V and 7 bases at J; junction bases unmatched: 10. This CDR3 contains 13 residues. The CDR3 DNA follows: TGTGCCCGGGAACGGGAGGGCCAAAATGAGCAGTTCTTC. Amino acid sequence: CAREREGQNEQFF.

The chain couples TRBV7-2 to TRBJ1-1; possibly TRBD1 for D (5 bases). Germline V CDR1 and CDR2: SGHTA, FQGNSA. This CDR3 is 14 amino acids long. Trimming removed 7 bases from V and 2 bases from J, with 14 bases in between. This CDR3 is CASTLNRINTEAFF. CDR3 DNA sequence: TGTGCCAGCACACTAAACAGGATCAACACTGAAGCTTTCTTT.

The chain uses TRBV6-4 and TRBJ1-1, with D possibly TRBD1 on 5 matching bases. Trimming stripped 7 bases from V and 5 bases from J, with 17 bases between. The V gene's germline CDR1 is MRHNA and CDR2 SNTAGT. This CDR3 comprises 14 residues. DNA of the CDR3: TGTGCCAGCAAAATAAAAACGACAGCGACTGAAGCTTTCTTT. This codes for CASKIKTTATEAFF.

The genes are TRBV28 and TRBJ2-6; D gene unclear. Germline CDR1 reads MDHEN; CDR2 reads SYDVKM. CDR3 length: 15 amino acids. V shed 6 bases and J shed 0 bases, with 9 bases lying between them. The CDR3 region is CASSHASSGANVLTF. The CDR3 nucleotides read TGTGCCAGCAGCCACGCCAGCTCTGGGGCCAACGTCCTGACTTTC.